There are a few counts of the clone carrying this TCR beta chain. In TCRdb, the RACE reads were re-called with MiXCR into one record per CDR3 protein. The table has about 65,000 distinct CDR3 sequences, around 6.1% seen once; the top ten hold around 3.4%. This specimen belongs to a study of human T cells and chemical hapten exposure. As to time point: healthy volunteer bleed at 6 weeks. The template was total RNA from unfractionated whole blood. Material: whole blood. The sequence came from a female donor in good health. Some clones in this sample may be carry-over from other donors' samples.

As DNA, the CDR3 is TGTGCCACCAGTGCCGTCGGGACAGGTACAGATACGCAGTATTTT. It codes for CATSAVGTGTDTQYF. This chain links TRBV24-1 with TRBJ2-3, with TRBD1 matching 8 bases. V trimming: 5 bases; J trimming: 3 bases; junction bases outside the gene matches: 6. CDR1 and CDR2 from the germline V gene are KGHDR and SFDVKD. The CDR3 consists of 15 residues.